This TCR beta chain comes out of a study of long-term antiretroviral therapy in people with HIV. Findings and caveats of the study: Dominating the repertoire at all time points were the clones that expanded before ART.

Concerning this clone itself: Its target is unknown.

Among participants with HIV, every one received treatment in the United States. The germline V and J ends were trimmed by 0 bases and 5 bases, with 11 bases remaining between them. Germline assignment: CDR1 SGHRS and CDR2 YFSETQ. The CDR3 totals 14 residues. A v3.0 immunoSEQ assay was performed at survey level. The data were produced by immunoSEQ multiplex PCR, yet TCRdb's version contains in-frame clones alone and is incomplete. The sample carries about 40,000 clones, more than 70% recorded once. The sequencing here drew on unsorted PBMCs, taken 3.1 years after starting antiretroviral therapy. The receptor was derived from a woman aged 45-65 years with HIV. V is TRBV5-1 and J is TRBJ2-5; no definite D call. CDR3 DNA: TGCGCCAGCAGCTTGGCCGAGATAGGGGAGACCCAGTACTTC. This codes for CASSLAEIGETQYF.